This TCR beta chain was profiled in a study of Tregs in tolerant kidney transplant recipients. Related graft donors supplied nonmyeloablative bone marrow transplants, and mixed chimerism was transient. Generated by immunoSEQ multiplex PCR, the TCRdb table keeps only in-frame clones and is missing some. The sample comprises about 21,000 clones, over 70% of which are singletons, and about 25% rests with the top ten. Looked up from germline, CDR1 is MGHRA and CDR2 is YSYEKL. The V end lost 4 bases, the J end lost 3 bases, and 13 bases lay between the germline ends. This CDR3 is 15 amino acids long. The clonotype was recovered from a human patient who received a combined kidney and bone marrow transplant. Some T cells may be transferred from the graft donor. The chain recombines TRBV4-1 with TRBJ1-5; D is unclear. Material: CD8+ T cells from blood (PBMCs), obtained 6 months after the transplant. As DNA, the CDR3 is TGCGCCAGCAGCCTCCTCTCGGGTCACAATCAGCCCCAGCATTTT. Residues: CASSLLSGHNQPQHF.